Each of the 15 T cell receptor beta chains below was sequenced from the same sample in a study of blood T cell repertoires in COVID-19. The data were produced by immunoSEQ multiplex PCR, yet TCRdb's version contains in-frame clones alone and is incomplete. Among some 250,000 clones, 88% were seen once, and the ten largest hold around 0.99%. The sample consisted of peripheral blood. The origin of the receptors is a woman aged 40 to 50 who had recovered from COVID-19.

This clone was observed a handful of times. The CDR3 is CASSLGAGAHTEAFF. CDR3 coding DNA: TGTGCCAGCAGCCTGGGGGCGGGGGCCCATACTGAAGCTTTCTTT. The chain links TRBV7-9 to TRBJ1-1; weak D call: TRBD1 (6 bases). This CDR3 is built from 15 residues. Germline V lookup: CDR1 SEHNR, CDR2 FQNEAQ (reference sequence). The V end was cut by 5 bases, the J end by 5 bases, with 18 bases between.

The genes are TRBV7-2 and TRBJ2-7, with 7 bases fitting TRBD2. Germline V lookup: CDR1 SGHTA, CDR2 FQGNSA. J lost 3 bases, V lost 5 bases, and 7 bases had no gene match. This CDR3 spans 14 amino acids. As DNA, the CDR3 is TGTGCCAGCAGCATTCTAGCGGAGAGCTACGAGCAGTACTTC. Translated: CASSILAESYEQYF.

V is TRBV19 and J is TRBJ2-5; 10 bases are shared with TRBD2. V was clipped by 5 bases and J by 2 bases; unmatched bases: 11. Germline-derived CDR1 and CDR2 are LNHDA and SQIVND (reference sequence). The CDR3 is made up of 17 amino acids. CDR3 sequence: CASSPWGSGRSQETQYF. DNA for the CDR3: TGTGCCAGTAGTCCCTGGGGTAGCGGGAGGTCTCAAGAGACCCAGTACTTC.

The chain joins TRBV19 to TRBJ1-5, with D uncertain. This CDR3 is built from 17 residues. Germline values: CDR1 LNHDA, CDR2 SQIVND (reference sequence). V lost 4 bases and J 0 bases, leaving 16 bases between the germline ends. CDR3 in amino acids: CASSTPISRYSNQPQHF. In nucleotides, the CDR3 is TGTGCCAGTAGTACCCCCATTTCTAGGTATAGCAATCAGCCCCAGCATTTT.

This sequence joins TRBV18 and TRBJ2-1, with D maybe TRBD1 (9 bases). Germline CDR1 reads KGHSH; CDR2 reads LQKENI. The ends were cut back, 6 bases at V and 2 bases at J, with 17 bases in the middle. This CDR3 comprises 16 residues. Here the CDR3 DNA reads TGTGCCAGCTCCCCGGGGGGGACAGGGACCTACAATGAGCAGTTCTTC. Its protein product is CASSPGGTGTYNEQFF.

This clone was seen repeatedly, ten times or more. V and J are TRBV15 and TRBJ2-3, with 9 bases lining up with TRBD1. Germline loops: CDR1 LNHNV, CDR2 YYDKDF (reference sequence). This CDR3 region has 15 residues. V was clipped by 1 base and J by 4 bases; unmatched bases: 3. The chain's CDR3 is CATSRGQGEADTQYF. The CDR3 DNA is TGTGCCACCAGCAGAGGACAGGGGGAAGCAGATACGCAGTATTTT.

The chain combines TRBV19 with TRBJ1-2, with D unclear. Germline CDR1 LNHDA, CDR2 SQIVND (reference sequence). The CDR3 extends over 13 amino acids. V was shortened by 4 bases and J by 4 bases, with 10 bases between the two germline ends. DNA for the CDR3: TGTGCCAGTAGTAAAGAGCTCGGCTATGGCTACACCTTC. It translates to CASSKELGYGYTF.

The rearrangement links TRBV15 to TRBJ2-7; a possible D gene is TRBD1 (5 bases). The CDR3 loop spans 13 amino acids. The germline CDR1 and CDR2 sequences are LNHNV and YYDKDF (reference sequence). Trimming shortened V by 0 bases and J by 10 bases, and 13 bases separated the two germline ends. The CDR3 reads CATSRDVTDTQYF. In DNA, the CDR3 is TGTGCCACCAGCAGAGATGTAACGGACACACAGTACTTC. Complete variable domain (other parts from reference TRBV15 and TRBJ2-7): DAMVIQNPRYQVTQFGKPVTLSCSQTLNHNVMYWYQQKSSQAPKLLFHYYDKDFNNEADTPDNFQSRRPNTSFCFLDIRSPGLGDTAMYLCATSRDVTDTQYFGPGTRLTVT.

The table lists this clone with a count of one. V and J are TRBV7-9 and TRBJ2-7; 8 bases align to TRBD2. The CDR3 is 16 residues long. Germline trimming cut 7 bases from V and 5 bases from J; bases unmatched to any gene: 16. Germline CDR1 is SEHNR and CDR2 is FQNEAQ (reference sequence). CDR3 region: CASTPGGVPHSHEQYV. CDR3 sequence (DNA): TGTGCCAGCACCCCGGGAGGGGTCCCACACTCTCACGAGCAGTACGTC.

In the case of this clone: This sample includes further DNA sequences coding for the same CDR3. The chain uses TRBV24-1 and TRBJ1-2; 8 bases match TRBD1. CDR1 and CDR2 (germline): KGHDR, SFDVKD. J lost 2 bases, V lost 9 bases, and 1 base had no gene match. The CDR3 contains 12 residues. CDR3 loop: CATAGGNYGYTF. For the CDR3, the DNA is TGTGCCACCGCAGGGGGCAACTATGGCTACACCTTC.

The V gene is TRBV7-6, the J gene TRBJ2-7; TRBD2 is a possible D gene (6 bases). The length of the CDR3 is 16 residues. Germline V lookup: CDR1 SGHVS, CDR2 FNYEAQ. The V gene lost 0 bases and the J gene lost 2 bases, with 14 bases spanning the gap. The CDR3, as DNA: TGTGCCAGCAGCTTAGCCGTGCGTGGAGGGACCTACGAGCAGTACTTC. Translating it yields CASSLAVRGGTYEQYF.

This chain links TRBV10-3 with TRBJ2-7; 7 bases are shared with TRBD1. The CDR3 extends over 13 amino acids. V dropped 4 bases and J dropped 6; count of bases not matched to a gene: 6. The germline gives CDR1 ENHRY, CDR2 SYGVKD. The CDR3 DNA follows: TGTGCCATCAGTGGAGCACAGGGGTCCGAGCAGTACTTC. It encodes CAISGAQGSEQYF.

The chain uses TRBV5-5 and TRBJ2-1; 8 nucleotides match TRBD2. J lost 4 bases, V lost 6 bases, and 9 bases had no gene match. Per germline, CDR1 SGHKS and CDR2 YYEKEE (reference sequence). This CDR3 comprises 15 residues. The CDR3 reads CASTYGRAGYNEQFF. The CDR3 bases are TGTGCCAGCACCTACGGGAGGGCCGGGTACAATGAGCAGTTCTTC.

The CDR3 sequence is CASSQEPAVGETQYF. CDR3 DNA sequence: TGTGCCAGCAGCCAAGAGCCGGCAGTCGGGGAGACCCAGTACTTC. This chain uses TRBV4-2 with TRBJ2-5; no firm D call. This CDR3 spans 15 amino acids. Germline loops: CDR1 LGHNA, CDR2 YNFKEQ. The germline V and J ends were trimmed by 0 bases and 5 bases, with 13 bases remaining between them.

V and J are TRBV11-2 and TRBJ2-3, with 8 bases identical to TRBD1. V lost 5 bases, J lost 4 bases, and 11 bases stayed unmatched. The V gene's germline CDR1 is SGHAT and CDR2 FQNNGV. This CDR3 contains 16 residues. CDR3 in DNA: TGTGCCAGCAGCCCCCGACAGGGGTCGTGGGCAGATACGCAGTATTTT. It yields the protein CASSPRQGSWADTQYF.